This passage covers 25 T cell receptor beta chains from one sample sequenced in a study of immune heterogeneity within non-small cell lung tumors. Multiplex PCR amplified TCR beta CDR3 with 32 V and 13 J primers. TCRdb ran MiXCR on the multiplex PCR reads and lists one entry per CDR3 protein. Among 22,000 or so distinct CDR3 sequences listed, 25% to 30% were seen once. Template material for each sample was 500 to 650 ng of bulk tumor genomic DNA. Biopsy collection occurred during surgery, with several far-apart biopsies per primary tumor. These patients got curative surgery after being newly diagnosed with untreated non-small cell lung cancer. Sample: lung tumor tissue. The receptors were gathered from a man aged 40-49 years with non-small cell lung cancer.

A remark on this clonotype: A read error is possible here, since a much larger clone lies one base away. The V call is TRBV6-2 or TRBV6-3, the J call TRBJ2-7, with D maybe TRBD2 (5 bases). In germline, CDR1 is MNHEY, CDR2 SVGEGT. V was cut by 10 bases and J by 0 bases, with 16 bases left in between. This CDR3 contains 14 residues. The CDR3 sequence: CAISAHRGSYEQYF. CDR3 coding DNA: TGTGCCATCTCAGCCCATCGGGGCTCCTACGAGCAGTACTTC.

This clonotype was detected many times. The chain carries TRBV20-1 and TRBJ1-5, with TRBD1 identical over 8 bases. V shed 5 bases, J shed 2 bases, and the junction held 8 bases outside the gene matches. CDR1 DFQATT and CDR2 SNEGSKA come from the germline V gene (reference sequence). The CDR3 runs to 15 residues. The CDR3 DNA sequence: TGCAGTGCTCCTGCAGGGGGCCTGGGCAATCAGCCCCAGCATTTT. This codes for CSAPAGGLGNQPQHF.

Details on this clonotype: Possible read error: a much larger clone is one base away. The rearrangement uses TRBV7-9 and TRBJ2-7; 11 positions match TRBD1. The CDR3 sequence is 15 residues long. Per germline, CDR1 SEHNR and CDR2 FQNEAQ (reference sequence). CDR3 nucleotide sequence: TGTACCAGCAGCTTAGGCGGGACAGGGGGGTACGAGCAGTACTTC. Translating gives CTSSLGGTGGYEQYF.

This clonotype was seen ten or more times. In DNA form, the CDR3 reads TGCAGTGCTAGAGAGTATAGGGACGGAGGGGTCTATGGCTACACCTTC. Its protein is CSAREYRDGGVYGYTF. The chain joins TRBV20-1 to TRBJ1-2; possible D gene TRBD1, 5 bases. This CDR3 spans 16 amino acids. V lost 0 bases and J 4 bases, leaving 18 bases between the germline ends. The V gene's germline CDR1 is DFQATT and CDR2 SNEGSKA (reference sequence).

This clonotype was counted only a few times. V and J are TRBV6-1 and TRBJ1-1, with a possible D match to TRBD1 (5 bases). Deletions cut 10 bases from V and 1 base from J, with 13 bases between. The germline V gene has CDR1 MNHNS and CDR2 SASEGT. The CDR3 runs to 13 residues. The CDR3 protein is CATSRVSNTEAFF. CDR3 nucleotide sequence: TGTGCCACCTCCAGGGTATCGAACACTGAAGCTTTCTTT.

As concerns this clonotype: A read error may be the cause here, since a much bigger clone is one base away. The chain is built from TRBV19 and TRBJ2-3, with D perhaps TRBD1 or TRBD2 (5 bases each). The CDR3 has 14 residues. CDR1 and CDR2 (germline): LNHDA, SQIVND (reference sequence). V was shortened by 4 bases and J by 7 bases, with 15 bases between the two germline ends. The CDR3 reads CASSKGRLTYTQYF. CDR3 bases: TGTGCCAGTAGTAAGGGACGCCTTACATATACGCAGTATTTT.

A remark on this clonotype: A much larger clone differs by one base, so this may be a read error. This chain links TRBV5-1 with TRBJ2-7; a possible D gene is TRBD1 (6 bases). Germline loops: CDR1 SGHRS, CDR2 YFSETQ. The V end was cut by 3 bases, the J end by 5 bases, with 15 bases between. The CDR3 length is 14 residues. CDR3 amino acids: CASSSGQSHHEQYF. The CDR3 DNA reads as TGCGCCAGCAGCTCGGGACAAAGTCACCACGAGCAGTACTTC. Based on the CDR3 plus reference TRBV5-1 and TRBJ2-7, the full variable domain is KAGVTQTPRYLIKTRGQQVTLSCSPISGHRSVSWYQQTPGQGLQFLFEYFSETQRNKGNFPGRFSGRQFSNSRSEMNVSTLELGDSALYLCASSSGQSHHEQYFGPGTRLTVT.

This clonotype turned up a few times. The V and J genes are TRBV6-2 or TRBV6-3 and TRBJ2-6; D uncertain. Trimming pared 2 bases from V and 0 bases from J, leaving 11 bases between. CDR3 size: 17 residues. Per the germline V gene, CDR1 is MNHEY and CDR2 is SVGEGT. The CDR3: CASSYTRRTSGANVLTF. The CDR3 nucleotides are TGTGCCAGCAGTTACACCCGACGAACCTCTGGGGCCAACGTCCTGACTTTC.

This clonotype has ten or more counts. This chain uses TRBV6-2 or TRBV6-3 with TRBJ2-6; the D gene is possibly TRBD2 (6 bases). Germline V gene sequence: CDR1 MNHEY, CDR2 SVGEGT. The CDR3 is 15 residues long. Between the trimmed V and J ends, which lost 4 bases and 2 bases, there was a span of 9 bases. For the CDR3, the DNA is TGTGCCAGCAGTTGGGACTTCGCTGGGGCCAACGTCCTGACTTTC. This codes for CASSWDFAGANVLTF.

This chain uses TRBV10-3 with TRBJ2-7; 16 bases fit TRBD2. The CDR3 totals 17 residues. The germline V gene has CDR1 ENHRY and CDR2 SYGVKD. The junction had 4 bases not matched to a gene; V was cut back by 2 bases and J by 3 bases. This CDR3 is CAISEMGLAGGNYEQYF. Written as DNA, the CDR3 is TGTGCCATCAGTGAGATGGGACTAGCGGGAGGGAACTACGAGCAGTACTTC.

This clonotype was picked up a small number of times. V is TRBV4-3 and J is TRBJ2-1; 7 nucleotides agree with TRBD2. The CDR3 runs 17 residues. Germline-derived CDR1 and CDR2 are LGHNA and YSLEER. The V and J ends lost 4 bases and 4 bases, in that order; junction bases with no gene match: 13. For the CDR3, the DNA is TGCGCCAGCAGCCCTGGTGGGGCGGGAGTTTCGTACAATGAGCAGTTCTTC. It codes for CASSPGGAGVSYNEQFF.

This clonotype was observed at least ten times. This chain uses TRBV19 with TRBJ2-7; D might be TRBD1 (5 bases). V was cut by 6 bases and J by 0 bases, with 15 bases left in between. Germline CDR1 and CDR2: LNHDA and SQIVND (reference sequence). There are 15 residues in the CDR3. CDR3 protein: CASSRRWTSSYEQYF. The CDR3 DNA is TGTGCCAGTAGCAGACGGTGGACAAGCTCCTACGAGCAGTACTTC. The variable domain in full, with the rest retrieved from reference TRBV19 and TRBJ2-7, is DGGITQSPKYLFRKEGQNVTLSCEQNLNHDAMYWYRQDPGQGLRLIYYSQIVNDFQKGDIAEGYSVSREKKESFPLTVTSAQKNPTAFYLCASSRRWTSSYEQYFGPGTRLTVT.

This clonotype was detected only a few times. In nucleotides, the CDR3 is TGTGCCAGCAGCTTGGGACAGGACGAAAAACTGTTTTTT. This sequence encodes CASSLGQDEKLFF. V is TRBV5-6 and J is TRBJ1-4, with D perhaps matching TRBD1 (6 bases). This CDR3 region has 13 residues. Between the trimmed V and J ends, which lost 0 bases and 8 bases, there was a span of 8 bases. CDR1 and CDR2 from the germline V gene are SGHDT and YYEEEE.

This clonotype is deemed medium-sized (0.01 to 0.1%). The chain recombines TRBV12-3 or TRBV12-4 with TRBJ1-5, with D hard to call. There are 14 residues in the CDR3. V dropped 1 base and J dropped 7 bases, with 11 bases sitting between them. CDR3 sequence (DNA): TGTGCCAGCAGTTTAGTAAGGTCACGGCAGCCCCAGCATTTT. Residues: CASSLVRSRQPQHF.

This clonotype was found many times. This chain uses TRBV7-2 with TRBJ1-5; D remains unclear. Germline assignment: CDR1 SGHTA and CDR2 FQGNSA. There are 12 residues in the CDR3. With 3 bases removed from V and 6 bases from J, the gap between germline ends came to 6 bases. As DNA, the CDR3 is TGTGCCAGCAGCTTCTTCGGTCAGCCCCAGCATTTT. Translating gives CASSFFGQPQHF.

With regard to this clonotype: A much more abundant neighbour one base away suggests this may be a read error. The chain couples TRBV10-2 to TRBJ2-3; D is perhaps TRBD1 (5 bases). This CDR3 has 14 residues. Germline loops: CDR1 WSHSY, CDR2 SAAADI. V was clipped by 5 bases and J by 5 bases, with 14 bases between them. The CDR3 protein is CASSSLEGVDTQYF. The CDR3 DNA reads as TGCGCCAGCAGTTCCCTAGAAGGGGTAGATACGCAGTATTTT.

This clonotype has a handful of counts. V usage is TRBV24-1 and J usage is TRBJ2-5, with 10 positions matching TRBD1. V was clipped by 4 bases and J by 5 bases; unmatched bases: 3. Germline V gene data show CDR1 as KGHDR and CDR2 as SFDVKD. CDR3 length equals 14 residues. The CDR3 reads CATSEPGQGETQYF. The CDR3 DNA is TGTGCCACCAGTGAGCCGGGACAGGGGGAGACCCAGTACTTC.

For this clonotype: A much larger clonotype is one base distant, so this may be a read error. This sequence joins TRBV11-3 and TRBJ2-3; D remains ambiguous. This CDR3 is built from 14 residues. The V end lost 4 bases, the J end lost 0 bases, and 8 bases lay between the germline ends. Per germline, CDR1 SGHNT and CDR2 YENEEA. This CDR3 is CASSSRSSTDTQYF. CDR3 DNA sequence: TGTGCCAGCAGCTCACGGTCTAGCACAGATACGCAGTATTTT.

This clonotype appeared a few times. V usage is TRBV2 and J usage is TRBJ1-5; 10 bases match TRBD1. Germline CDR1 SNHLY, CDR2 FYNNEI. V dropped 5 bases and J dropped 6; count of bases not matched to a gene: 7. This CDR3 is 15 amino acids long. CDR3 sequence: CASSPDRGPGQPQHF. The CDR3 DNA sequence: TGTGCCAGCAGTCCCGACAGGGGGCCGGGTCAGCCCCAGCATTTT.

About this clonotype itself: A read error may explain this, as a much larger clone is one base away. No conserved phenylalanine or tryptophan is present at the end of the CDR3, so a read error is the likely explanation. CDR3 DNA: TGTGCCAGCAGCATGATAGCGGAAATCTACAATGAGCAGTTCTTA. It specifies CASSMIAEIYNEQFL. The gene calls are TRBV11-1 and TRBJ2-1; D possibly corresponds to TRBD2 (6 bases). The germline V and J ends were trimmed by 5 bases and 3 bases, with 14 bases remaining between them. In germline, CDR1 is SGHAT, CDR2 FQDESV (reference sequence). The CDR3 covers 15 residues.

In this sample, this clonotype turned up many times. The V gene is TRBV5-1, the J gene TRBJ2-3; the match to TRBD2 covers 9 bases. CDR1 and CDR2 (germline): SGHRS, YFSETQ. The CDR3 length is 14 residues. V gave up 5 bases and J gave up 5 bases; unmatched junction bases: 6. The CDR3 is CASRAGGQRDTQYF. DNA for the CDR3: TGCGCCAGCAGGGCGGGAGGGCAAAGAGATACGCAGTATTTT. Full variable domain (missing parts from reference TRBV5-1 and TRBJ2-3): KAGVTQTPRYLIKTRGQQVTLSCSPISGHRSVSWYQQTPGQGLQFLFEYFSETQRNKGNFPGRFSGRQFSNSRSEMNVSTLELGDSALYLCASRAGGQRDTQYFGPGTRLTVL.

Many counts were recorded for this clonotype. The V call is TRBV13, the J call TRBJ1-6; 10 bases match TRBD1. The CDR3 runs to 14 residues. Looked up from germline, CDR1 is PRHDT and CDR2 is FYEKMQ (reference sequence). The J segment lost 7 bases and the V segment lost 5 bases, leaving 2 bases of the junction unmatched. The CDR3 DNA reads as TGTGCCAGCAGCCGGGGACAGGGGAATTCACCCCTCCACTTT. Translating gives CASSRGQGNSPLHF.

This clonotype was seen a handful of times. The CDR3 region is CASSQAGLSGTEAFF. The DNA for the CDR3 is TGTGCCAGCAGCCAAGCGGGACTCTCTGGGACTGAAGCTTTCTTT. This chain links TRBV3-1 with TRBJ1-1; D may be TRBD1 (5 bases). With 1 base removed from V and 5 bases from J, the gap between germline ends came to 14 bases. There are 15 residues in the CDR3. Germline values: CDR1 LGHDT, CDR2 YNNKEL (reference sequence).

Comments on this clonotype: This may come from a read error, since a much larger clone is one base off. This chain connects TRBV6-1 to TRBJ1-1; D ambiguous. The germline V gene has CDR1 MNHNS and CDR2 SASEGT. This CDR3 is 15 amino acids long. The V end lost 4 bases, the J end lost 1 base, and 13 bases lay between the germline ends. In DNA, the CDR3 is TGTGCCAGCAGTGGGGCCGGGAGAACGAACACTGAAGCTTTCTTT. This codes for CASSGAGRTNTEAFF.

Comment on this clonotype: A much larger clonotype is one base distant, so this may be a read error. This rearrangement joins TRBV11-3 to TRBJ2-7; TRBD2 is a possible D gene (5 bases). Germline loops: CDR1 SGHNT, CDR2 YENEEA. Trimming cost V 7 bases and J 3 bases, with 25 bases left between them. The CDR3 covers 17 residues. The CDR3 DNA sequence: TGTGCCAGCATCAGACCGGAATCGGGGTCAAGAGTCTACGAGCAGTACTTC. It encodes CASIRPESGSRVYEQYF. The full variable domain, in which reference TRBV11-3 and TRBJ2-7 provide the parts outside the CDR3, is EAGVVQSPRYKIIEKKQPVAFWCNPISGHNTLYWYLQNLGQGPELLIRYENEEAVDDSQLPKDRFSAERLKGVDSTLKIQPAELGDSAVYLCASIRPESGSRVYEQYFGPGTRLTVT.